A single sample gave rise to the 10 T cell receptor beta chains below, sequenced in a study of cytomegalovirus exposure and HLA in healthy donors. In the PCR, 60 Vbeta and 13 Jbeta primers were used. The data were produced by immunoSEQ multiplex PCR, yet TCRdb's version contains in-frame clones alone and is incomplete. The sample lists approximately 130,000 clones, around 81% seen once, with 2.2% in the top ten. The specimen sequenced was PBMCs. The origin of the receptors is a woman aged 40 to 55 in good health and CMV-seronegative.

V is TRBV28 and J is TRBJ1-2, with a weak D call TRBD1 (6 bases). Germline-derived CDR1 and CDR2 are MDHEN and SYDVKM. The CDR3 has 15 residues. Trimming took off 5 bases at V and 3 bases at J, with 16 bases between the two ends. CDR3 residues: CASSQKGGVDYGYTF. The CDR3 bases are TGTGCCAGCAGTCAAAAGGGGGGGGTGGACTATGGCTACACCTTC.

V gene TRBV7-2 combines with J gene TRBJ1-4; 7 bases align to TRBD1. The CDR3 consists of 13 residues. The germline gives CDR1 SGHTA, CDR2 FQGNSA. With 5 bases clipped from V and 8 bases from J, the junction kept 5 bases outside the gene matches. CDR3 sequence (DNA): TGTGCCAGCAGCGAACAGGGGAGGGAAAAACTGTTTTTT. It encodes CASSEQGREKLFF.

The chain employs TRBV4-3 and TRBJ2-7; 7 nucleotides align to TRBD1. The CDR3 spans 14 residues. Germline CDR1 is LGHNA and CDR2 is YSLEER. Germline trimming cut 0 bases from V and 2 bases from J; bases unmatched to any gene: 1. For the CDR3, the DNA is TGCGCCAGCAGCCAAGATGACAGGGCCTACGAGCAGTACTTC. It translates to CASSQDDRAYEQYF.

The genes are TRBV27 and TRBJ2-7; the D gene is possibly TRBD1 (6 bases). The CDR3 covers 14 residues. Germline V gene data show CDR1 as MNHEY and CDR2 as SMNVEV (reference sequence). V gave up 7 bases and J gave up 0 bases, with 13 bases separating them. CDR3 residues: CASKRDMSSYEQYF. In DNA form, the CDR3 reads TGTGCCAGCAAACGGGACATGAGCTCCTACGAGCAGTACTTC.

This sequence joins TRBV7-8 and TRBJ2-7; D possibly corresponds to TRBD2 (6 bases). In germline, CDR1 is SGHVS, CDR2 FQNEAQ. This CDR3 is 15 amino acids long. Trimming took 5 bases from V and 2 from J, leaving 16 bases between them. The CDR3 sequence: CASSRYGDSPYEQYF. Here the CDR3 DNA reads TGTGCCAGCAGCCGTTATGGGGACTCCCCCTACGAGCAGTACTTC.

As DNA, the CDR3 is TGTGCCAGCAGCTTAGGACTAGCGGGTTACTACAATGAGCAGTTCTTC. It is translated as CASSLGLAGYYNEQFF. The rearrangement joins TRBV7-9 to TRBJ2-1; 10 positions match TRBD2. Trimming took 1 base from V and 3 from J; bases not matched to a gene: 3. This CDR3 contains 16 residues. Germline-derived CDR1 and CDR2 are SEHNR and FQNEAQ (reference sequence).

The chain combines TRBV19 with TRBJ1-2, with 9 bases that match TRBD1. Germline assignment: CDR1 LNHDA and CDR2 SQIVND (reference sequence). V shed 9 bases and J 7 bases; nucleotides not matched to a gene: 12. The CDR3 length is 14 residues. CDR3 protein: CASTMKQGAGGYTF. The DNA of the CDR3 is TGTGCCAGCACAATGAAACAGGGGGCGGGTGGCTACACCTTC.

This clone has a handful of counts. The rearrangement joins TRBV5-1 to TRBJ2-7; 8 nucleotides line up with TRBD1. The germline CDR1 and CDR2 sequences are SGHRS and YFSETQ. V was pared by 5 bases and J by 1 base, with 2 bases of the junction left unmatched. CDR3 size: 13 residues. The CDR3 DNA is TGCGCCAGCAGGACAGGGGTATCCTACGAGCAGTACTTC. It is translated as CASRTGVSYEQYF.

V gene TRBV18 combines with J gene TRBJ2-7; a possible D gene is TRBD1 (5 bases). Germline loops: CDR1 KGHSH, CDR2 LQKENI. V was trimmed by 4 bases and J by 5 bases, leaving 15 bases between them. This CDR3 has 14 amino acids. The CDR3 nucleotides are TGTGCCAGCTCACTTGGGGCAGGCCGGGACGAGCAGTACTTC. Translated, it gives CASSLGAGRDEQYF.

V gene TRBV9 combines with J gene TRBJ2-5; 8 nucleotides match TRBD2. The DNA end is a closer match to TRBJ2-7, so the J assignment may be wrong. Germline CDR1 reads SGDLS; CDR2 reads YYNGEE. This CDR3 region has 16 residues. CDR3 nucleotide sequence: TGTGCCAGCAGCGTAGCACCGGGACTAGGGGCCCACGAGCAGTACTTC. Translated: CASSVAPGLGAHEQYF.